This T cell receptor beta chain was sequenced during a study of cytomegalovirus exposure and HLA in healthy donors. The PCR contained 60 Vbeta and 13 Jbeta primers. The method was immunoSEQ multiplex PCR; TCRdb's version includes in-frame clones alone and lacks a portion of them. The sample has 100,000 to 120,000 clones, approximately 82% seen once. The CDR3 loop spans 13 amino acids. The V gene lost 1 base and the J gene lost 4 bases, with 8 bases spanning the gap. Germline V gene data show CDR1 as SGHAT and CDR2 as FQNNGV. The V call is TRBV11-2, the J call TRBJ2-7; no firm D call. The origin of this receptor is a man aged 30 to 45 in good health and CMV-seropositive. Sequenced sample: PBMCs. The CDR3 sequence is CASSLGLDYEQYF. The CDR3 DNA follows: TGTGCCAGCAGCTTAGGTTTAGATTACGAGCAGTACTTC.